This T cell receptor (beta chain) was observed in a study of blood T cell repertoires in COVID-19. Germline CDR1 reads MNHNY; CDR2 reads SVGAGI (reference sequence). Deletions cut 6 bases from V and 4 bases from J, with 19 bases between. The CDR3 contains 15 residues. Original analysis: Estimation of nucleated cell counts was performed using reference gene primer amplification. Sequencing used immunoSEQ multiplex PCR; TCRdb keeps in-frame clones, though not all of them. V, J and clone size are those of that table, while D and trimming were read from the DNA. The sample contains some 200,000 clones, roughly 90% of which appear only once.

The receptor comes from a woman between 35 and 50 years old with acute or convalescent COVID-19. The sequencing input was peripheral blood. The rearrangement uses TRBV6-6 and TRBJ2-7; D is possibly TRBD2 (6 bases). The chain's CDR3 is CASSPTSPYRYEQYV. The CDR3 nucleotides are TGTGCCAGCAGCCCTACTAGCCCCTATCGATACGAGCAGTACGTC.